The entry that follows covers one T cell receptor (beta chain) sequence. Trimming removed 5 bases from V and 1 base from J, with 11 bases in between. This CDR3 has 14 residues. The data stem from a study of blood T cells in healthy people across ages. Primed by a sample-barcoded 5' primer and a J-beta primer mix, a second PCR proceeded for about 7 to 11 cycles. TCRdb reprocessed the 5' RACE reads with MiXCR, giving one entry per CDR3 protein. The table lists 1 million to 1.2 million distinct CDR3 sequences, roughly two fifths of them singletons. The source of this sequence is a man aged 18 to 29 in good health. The sample was blood. The chain joins TRBV12-3 or TRBV12-4 to TRBJ1-1; D is unresolved. Written as DNA, the CDR3 is TGTGCCAGCAGTCCCGACACGGCGAACACTGAAGCTTTCTTT. Encoded protein: CASSPDTANTEAFF.